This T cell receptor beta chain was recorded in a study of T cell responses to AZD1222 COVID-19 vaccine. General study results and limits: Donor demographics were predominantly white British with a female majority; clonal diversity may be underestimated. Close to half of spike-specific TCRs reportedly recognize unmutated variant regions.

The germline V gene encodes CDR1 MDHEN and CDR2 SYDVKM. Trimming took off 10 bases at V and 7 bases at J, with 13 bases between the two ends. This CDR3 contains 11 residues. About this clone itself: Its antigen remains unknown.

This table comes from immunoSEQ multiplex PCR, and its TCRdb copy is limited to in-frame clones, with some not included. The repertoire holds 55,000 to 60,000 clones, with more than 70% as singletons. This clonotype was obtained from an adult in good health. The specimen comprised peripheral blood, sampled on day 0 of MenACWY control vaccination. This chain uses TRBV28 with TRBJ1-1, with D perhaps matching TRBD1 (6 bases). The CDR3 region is CATKGDIEAFF. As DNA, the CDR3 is TGTGCCACGAAAGGGGACATTGAAGCTTTCTTT.